This passage covers 6 T cell receptor beta chains from one sample sequenced in a study of shared clonotypes between healthy human individuals. TCRdb's table, derived via immunoSEQ multiplex PCR, lists solely in-frame clones and lacks some. The sample shows some 2,500,000 clones, roughly 93% of them seen only once. The specimen sequenced was naive CD4+ T cells from PBMCs. Noted subset: CD45RA+ positively selected. These receptors all come from a young man in good health. Some clones in this sample may be carry-over from other donors' samples.

The genes are TRBV4-3 and TRBJ2-7, with TRBD1 as a possible D gene (5 bases). Trimming shortened V by 0 bases and J by 3 bases, and 12 bases separated the two germline ends. The length of the CDR3 is 15 residues. Germline V lookup: CDR1 LGHNA, CDR2 YSLEER. The CDR3 DNA reads as TGCGCCAGCAGCCAAGAGCTCAGGGCGGACTACGAGCAGTACTTC. Protein product: CASSQELRADYEQYF.

J is TRBJ2-2 and V is TRBV11-3; D remains unclear. Germline CDR1 SGHNT, CDR2 YENEEA. Trimming left V 3 bases short and J 5 bases short, with 10 bases between. There are 14 residues in the CDR3. CDR3 in amino acids: CASSFGRSTGELFF. The CDR3 DNA sequence: TGTGCCAGCAGCTTTGGTCGTTCAACCGGGGAGCTGTTTTTT.

A remark on this clone: This same CDR3 is encoded by further DNA sequences in the sample. The rearrangement joins TRBV6-1 to TRBJ1-5; D is undetermined. V was trimmed by 6 bases and J by 4 bases, leaving 10 bases between them. This CDR3 region has 13 residues. Germline V gives CDR1 MNHNS, CDR2 SASEGT. Here the CDR3 DNA reads TGTGCCAGCAGCTGGGATGGGAATCAGCCCCAGCATTTT. Translating it yields CASSWDGNQPQHF.

This chain connects TRBV5-1 to TRBJ1-1, with D tentatively TRBD1 (5 bases). CDR3 length equals 15 residues. CDR1 and CDR2 from the germline V gene are SGHRS and YFSETQ. V lost 0 bases and J lost 3, with 12 bases in between. CDR3 in DNA: TGCGCCAGCAGCTTGGCCGCGGGGGTCGACACTGAAGCTTTCTTT. Encoded protein: CASSLAAGVDTEAFF.

The chain carries TRBV18 and TRBJ1-2; tentative D call: TRBD1 (5 bases). This CDR3 has 15 residues. Germline CDR1 is KGHSH and CDR2 is LQKENI. V was shortened by 3 bases and J by 6 bases, with 17 bases between the two germline ends. CDR3 sequence (DNA): TGTGCCAGCTCACCCCCATCCGGGACGGCGGATGGCTACACCTTC. Residues: CASSPPSGTADGYTF.

V gene TRBV7-9 combines with J gene TRBJ1-1, with TRBD1 identical over 7 bases. V was clipped by 4 bases and J by 3 bases; unmatched bases: 14. The CDR3 runs to 17 residues. The germline gives CDR1 SEHNR, CDR2 FQNEAQ (reference sequence). The CDR3 DNA follows: TGTGCCAGCAGCTACTCCCCGGACAGGAGGGGGGACACTGAAGCTTTCTTT. It translates to CASSYSPDRRGDTEAFF.